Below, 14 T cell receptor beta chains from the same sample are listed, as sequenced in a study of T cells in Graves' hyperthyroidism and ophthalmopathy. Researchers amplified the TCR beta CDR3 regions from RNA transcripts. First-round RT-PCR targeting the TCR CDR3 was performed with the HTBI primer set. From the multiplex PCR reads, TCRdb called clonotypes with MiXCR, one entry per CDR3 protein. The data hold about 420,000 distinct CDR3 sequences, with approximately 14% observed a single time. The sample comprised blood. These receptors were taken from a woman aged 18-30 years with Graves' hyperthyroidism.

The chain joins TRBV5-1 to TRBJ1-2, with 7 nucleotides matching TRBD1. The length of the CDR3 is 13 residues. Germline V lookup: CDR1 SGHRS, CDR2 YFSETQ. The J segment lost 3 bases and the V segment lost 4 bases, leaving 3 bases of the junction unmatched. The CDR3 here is CASSGTAHYGYTF. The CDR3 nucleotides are TGCGCCAGCAGCGGGACAGCCCACTATGGCTACACCTTC. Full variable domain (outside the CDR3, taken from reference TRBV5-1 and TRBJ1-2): KAGVTQTPRYLIKTRGQQVTLSCSPISGHRSVSWYQQTPGQGLQFLFEYFSETQRNKGNFPGRFSGRQFSNSRSEMNVSTLELGDSALYLCASSGTAHYGYTFGSGTRLTVV.

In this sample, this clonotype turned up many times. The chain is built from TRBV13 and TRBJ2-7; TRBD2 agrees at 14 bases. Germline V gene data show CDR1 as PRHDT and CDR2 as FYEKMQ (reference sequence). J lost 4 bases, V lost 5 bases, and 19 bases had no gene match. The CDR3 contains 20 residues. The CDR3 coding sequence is TGTGCCAGCAGCCCGCGGGGACTAGCGGGAGTCACCCCGAAGGAATACGAGCAGTACTTC. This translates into CASSPRGLAGVTPKEYEQYF.

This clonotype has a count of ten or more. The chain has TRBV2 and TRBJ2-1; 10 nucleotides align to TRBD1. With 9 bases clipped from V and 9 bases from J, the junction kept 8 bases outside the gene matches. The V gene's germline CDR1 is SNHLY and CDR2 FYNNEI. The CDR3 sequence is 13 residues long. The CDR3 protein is CARTGTGEGEQFF. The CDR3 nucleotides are TGTGCCAGGACCGGGACAGGGGAAGGTGAGCAGTTCTTC.

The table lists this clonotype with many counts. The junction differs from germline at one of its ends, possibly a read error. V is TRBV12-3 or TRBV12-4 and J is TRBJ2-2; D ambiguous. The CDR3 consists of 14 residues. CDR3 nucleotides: TGTGCCAGCAGCTTAGGATGGAACACCGGGGAGCTGTTTTTT. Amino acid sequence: CASSLGWNTGELFF.

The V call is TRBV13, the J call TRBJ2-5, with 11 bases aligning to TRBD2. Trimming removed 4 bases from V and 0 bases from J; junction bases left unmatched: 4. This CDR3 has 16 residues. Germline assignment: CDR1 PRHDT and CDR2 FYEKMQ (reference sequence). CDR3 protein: CASSSTSGEYQETQYF. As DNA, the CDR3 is TGTGCCAGCAGCTCGACTAGCGGGGAATACCAAGAGACCCAGTACTTC.

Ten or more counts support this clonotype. The CDR3 nucleotides read TGTGCCACCAGTGATATCCAGGGGGGAAGCAATCAGCCCCAGCATTTT. It encodes CATSDIQGGSNQPQHF. The V and J genes are TRBV24-1 and TRBJ1-5; 7 positions agree with TRBD1. V gave up 3 bases and J gave up 1 base; unmatched junction bases: 5. The CDR3 has 16 amino acids. The germline V gene has CDR1 KGHDR and CDR2 SFDVKD.

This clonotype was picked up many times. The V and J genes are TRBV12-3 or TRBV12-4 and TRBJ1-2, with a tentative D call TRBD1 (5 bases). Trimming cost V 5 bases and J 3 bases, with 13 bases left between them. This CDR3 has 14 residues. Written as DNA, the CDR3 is TGTGCCAGCAGTCCACACCCAGGGTACTATGGCTACACCTTC. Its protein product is CASSPHPGYYGYTF.

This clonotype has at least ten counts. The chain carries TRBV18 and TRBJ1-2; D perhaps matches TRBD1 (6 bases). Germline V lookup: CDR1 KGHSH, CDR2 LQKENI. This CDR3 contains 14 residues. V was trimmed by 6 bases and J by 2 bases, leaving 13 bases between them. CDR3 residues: CASSLYRENYGYTF. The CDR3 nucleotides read TGTGCCAGCTCTCTTTACAGGGAAAACTATGGCTACACCTTC.

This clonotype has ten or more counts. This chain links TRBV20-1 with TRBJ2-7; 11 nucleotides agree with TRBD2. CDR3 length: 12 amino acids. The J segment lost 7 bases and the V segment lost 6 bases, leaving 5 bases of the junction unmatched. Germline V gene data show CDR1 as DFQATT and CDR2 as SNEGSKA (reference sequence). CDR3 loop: CSAASGRLEQYF. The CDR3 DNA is TGCAGTGCCGCTAGCGGGAGGCTTGAGCAGTACTTC.

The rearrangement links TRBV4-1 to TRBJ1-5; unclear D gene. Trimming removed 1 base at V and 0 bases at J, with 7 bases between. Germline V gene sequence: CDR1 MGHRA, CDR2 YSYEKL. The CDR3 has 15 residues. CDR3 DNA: TGCGCCAGCAGCCAAGCCCCCATTAGCAATCAGCCCCAGCATTTT. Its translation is CASSQAPISNQPQHF.

The CDR3 DNA is TGTGCCAGCGGAATCACCGGAGCTAACTATGGCTACACCTTC. This encodes CASGITGANYGYTF. The chain links TRBV28 to TRBJ1-2; D gene unclear. The V gene's germline CDR1 is MDHEN and CDR2 SYDVKM. The CDR3 runs 14 residues. Trimming took off 8 bases at V and 0 bases at J, with 13 bases between the two ends.

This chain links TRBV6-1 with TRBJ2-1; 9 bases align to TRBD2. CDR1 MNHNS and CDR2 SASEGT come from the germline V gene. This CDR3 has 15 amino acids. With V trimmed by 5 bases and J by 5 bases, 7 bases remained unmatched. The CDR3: CASSKSGGRHNEQFF. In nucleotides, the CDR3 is TGTGCCAGCAGTAAAAGCGGGGGGAGGCACAATGAGCAGTTCTTC.

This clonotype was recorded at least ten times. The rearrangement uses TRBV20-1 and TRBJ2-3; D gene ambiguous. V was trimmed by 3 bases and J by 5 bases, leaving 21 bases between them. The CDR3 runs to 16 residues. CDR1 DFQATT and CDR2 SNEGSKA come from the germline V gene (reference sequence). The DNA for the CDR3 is TGCAGTGCTAGCTCGTTGAAGTCGTTAAGAGTAGATACGCAGTATTTT. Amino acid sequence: CSASSLKSLRVDTQYF.

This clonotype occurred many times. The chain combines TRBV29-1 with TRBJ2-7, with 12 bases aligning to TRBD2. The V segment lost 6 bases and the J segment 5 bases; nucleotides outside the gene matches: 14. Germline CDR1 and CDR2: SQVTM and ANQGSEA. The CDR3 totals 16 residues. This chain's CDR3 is CSVTGGLAGGSHEQYF. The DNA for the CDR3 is TGCAGCGTCACGGGAGGGCTAGCGGGAGGGTCCCACGAGCAGTACTTC.